Listed here are 9 T cell receptor beta chains from one sample, sequenced in a study of monozygotic twins with inflammatory bowel disease. From its re-call of the 5' RACE reads, TCRdb lists each CDR3 protein once, without DNA. The sample table sets out about 160,000 distinct CDR3 sequences. Sequenced input: blood. These receptors came from a human donor with ulcerative colitis or Crohn's disease, or a healthy co-twin of an affected twin (not recorded which).

CDR3: CASRFEFYEQYF. The V call is TRBV12-3 or TRBV12-4, the J call TRBJ2-7. CDR3 size: 12 residues.

The V gene is TRBV7-2, the J gene TRBJ2-3; absent DNA, TCRdb's TRBD1 call cannot be checked. Germline CDR1 SGHTA, CDR2 FQGNSA. The CDR3 has 15 amino acids. The CDR3 sequence: CASSLSGGVTDTQYF. Full variable domain (remainder filled in from reference TRBV7-2 and TRBJ2-3): GAGVSQSPSNKVTEKGKDVELRCDPISGHTALYWYRQSLGQGLEFLIYFQGNSAPDKSGLPSDRFSAERTGGSVSTLTIQRTQQEDSAVYLCASSLSGGVTDTQYFGPGTRLTVL.

V gene TRBV5-1 combines with J gene TRBJ1-3. The CDR3 length is 16 residues. The germline CDR1 and CDR2 sequences are SGHRS and YFSETQ. CDR3 amino acids: CASSLARQDSGNTIYF. The entire variable domain, with the rest obtained from reference TRBV5-1 and TRBJ1-3, is as follows: KAGVTQTPRYLIKTRGQQVTLSCSPISGHRSVSWYQQTPGQGLQFLFEYFSETQRNKGNFPGRFSGRQFSNSRSEMNVSTLELGDSALYLCASSLARQDSGNTIYFGEGSWLTVV.

The rearrangement uses TRBV12-3 or TRBV12-4 and TRBJ2-1. The CDR3 sequence is 14 residues long. This chain's CDR3 is CASRLTDSYNEQFF.

The CDR3 reads CSAKATGLETQYF. V and J are TRBV20-1 and TRBJ2-5; absent DNA, TCRdb's TRBD1 call cannot be checked. Per germline, CDR1 DFQATT and CDR2 SNEGSKA (reference sequence). The CDR3 extends over 13 amino acids.

This rearrangement joins TRBV7-2 to TRBJ2-1; checking the TCRdb D call of TRBD2 is not possible without DNA. The CDR3 loop spans 16 amino acids. Germline-derived CDR1 and CDR2 are SGHTA and FQGNSA. The CDR3 sequence is CASSPQTGGRGYEQFF. The variable domain in full, completed from reference TRBV7-2 and TRBJ2-1, reads GAGVSQSPSNKVTEKGKDVELRCDPISGHTALYWYRQSLGQGLEFLIYFQGNSAPDKSGLPSDRFSAERTGGSVSTLTIQRTQQEDSAVYLCASSPQTGGRGYEQFFGPGTRLTVL.

The genes are TRBV20-1 and TRBJ2-7; TCRdb returns TRBD1, unconfirmable since there is no DNA. The germline V gene has CDR1 DFQATT and CDR2 SNEGSKA (reference sequence). This CDR3 contains 13 residues. The CDR3 reads CSARAQASYEQYF.

CDR3 sequence: CASSYLLWEGLTDTQYF. This chain connects TRBV6-5 to TRBJ2-3; TCRdb picks TRBD2, but there is no DNA to check that call. Per the germline V gene, CDR1 is MNHEY and CDR2 is SVGAGI. The length of the CDR3 is 17 residues.

The chain recombines TRBV5-1 with TRBJ2-1. CDR1 SGHRS and CDR2 YFSETQ come from the germline V gene. CDR3 size: 17 residues. The CDR3 protein is CASSSDLSRARNNEQFF.